This T cell receptor (beta chain) originates from a study of blood T cells in healthy people across ages. A second PCR of about 6 to 11 cycles used a sample-barcoded 5' primer and a J-beta primer mix. Each cDNA molecule received a tag from a template-switch adaptor that had 12 random nucleotides. MiXCR was run by TCRdb on the 5' RACE reads, yielding one entry per CDR3 protein. The sample contains about 1.4 million distinct CDR3 sequences, around 59% of which appear only once. CDR3 length: 12 amino acids. Looked up from germline, CDR1 is SQVTM and CDR2 is ANQGSEA. Deletions cut 5 bases from V and 5 bases from J, with 12 bases between. This clonotype was detected only a few times. The people who gave samples were healthy Caucasians from Russia, aged roughly 6 to 95.

The chain joins TRBV29-1 to TRBJ2-5, with D uncertain. The specimen sequenced was blood. The clonotype comes from a man aged 18 to 35 in good health. CDR3 nucleotide sequence: TGCAGCGTTTCGGGTAGTCGGGAGACCCAGTACTTC. Translated, it gives CSVSGSRETQYF.